This T cell receptor (beta chain) was recovered during a study of T cells in Graves' hyperthyroidism and ophthalmopathy (dated by TCRdb to between 2018 and 2021). Notes on the research overall: Peripheral blood samples were taken at the time of initial diagnosis, prior to any treatment. TCR V-J signatures able to tell the groups apart were searched for in a discovery cohort of 100 or so patients, of whom under 45 had Graves' ophthalmopathy and more than 55 had stable Graves' hyperthyroidism. Prospective prediction of ophthalmopathy was tested in an independent validation cohort of fewer than 20 hyperthyroidism patients and some 17 patients who later progressed to ophthalmopathy. The approximately 100 discovery patients were divided at random into training and test sets in a 7:3 ratio. Thyroid tissue and blood T-cell repertoires from roughly 6 Graves' hyperthyroidism patients were also compared in the study. After blood sampling, hyperthyroidism patients were treated with methimazole at a starting dose of 30 mg daily, and ophthalmopathy patients were treated with high-dose intravenous methylprednisolone. The paper describes TCR Vbeta CDR3 sequencing of 140 or so peripheral blood samples, made up of around 41 ophthalmopathy patients, approximately 76 hyperthyroidism patients and 17 progressor patients.

Findings and caveats that apply to the study as a whole: No statistical method was used to set the sample size in advance, and investigators knew the group allocation. A 13 V-J signature model separated ophthalmopathy from stable hyperthyroidism, with roughly 88% sensitivity and 81.08% specificity in cross-validation and 80%/75% in testing. In validation, the model predicted progression to ophthalmopathy with about 71% sensitivity and 72% to 85% specificity, a median of about 6.7 months before onset. Most expanded thyroid clonotypes (frequency above 0.001) were also found in blood, which suggests that blood repertoires may mirror thyroid immune responses.

Graves' hyperthyroidism was defined as stable when no progression to ophthalmopathy occurred over 18 months of follow-up. The hyperthyroidism patients were between 18 and 65 years old and newly diagnosed, with a disease duration of less than 2 months. Exclusion was applied to patients with uncontrolled infections, other autoimmune diseases, pregnancy or lactation. Diagnoses relied on clinical symptoms, serum thyroxine and TRAb, thyroid ultrasound and orbital computed tomography. Ficoll-Paque density gradient centrifugation was used to isolate PBMCs from about 10 ml of fresh peripheral blood. Total RNA was extracted with Trizol reagent, and quality was checked on an Agilent 2100 Bioanalyzer. This clonotype was seen only a few times. Its antigen target is currently unknown. One base away there is no much larger clone; base qualities are not given. The junction shows trimming of 6 bases on V and 5 bases on J, plus 17 bases between the germline ends. CDR1 and CDR2, per the germline V gene (reference sequence), are LNHDA and SQIVND. The CDR3, from cysteine to phenylalanine, totals 15 residues. Only CDR3 DNA is held: 45 bases, read in frame from base 1.

The TCR beta CDR3 regions were amplified from the RNA transcripts. A first-round RT-PCR of the TCR CDR3 used the HTBI primer set with the Qiagen OneStep RT-PCR kit. The libraries were constructed in a second round of multiplex PCR and then size-selected and purified. Sequencing of the libraries was done on an Illumina HiSeq2000 using paired-end 100 bp reads. Regarding the original processing steps: SOAPnuke was used to process the raw data, removing reads that contained adapters or uncalled bases, had a mean Phred below 15, or lacked an exact match to the constant primer or identifier. High-quality paired reads were merged with COPE v1.2.5, and unique nucleotide sequences were defined as clonotypes. MiTCR v1.1 was used to align clonotypes to the IMGT TRBV, TRBD and TRBJ reference segments. Analysis was restricted to V-J combinations with a frequency above 0.0001, which covered roughly 99% of repertoires. The TCS score was defined as F50 (clonal expansion) divided by E x V (chaos), with BLOSUM62-based TCRdist calculated between CDR3 peptides within each V-J. Welch's t-statistics and random forest reduced 514 V-J features to 10 to 15, which were used in a naive Bayes classifier (R e1071). TCRdb trimmed public reads at Q25 via fastp, called clones via MiXCR and kept in-frame beta chains. Every distinct CDR3 protein forms one entry, paired with its most common genes and DNA. These V and J calls derive from TCRdb rather than the authors' analysis. This sample holds about 560,000 distinct CDR3 sequences; 16% were observed only once. Around 19% of the sample belongs to the ten largest clones.

What was sequenced was blood. This TCR was sampled from a woman aged 18 to 35 with Graves' hyperthyroidism. The rearranged segments are TRBV19 and TRBJ1-5; tentative D gene TRBD1, with 6 bases matching. CDR3 region: CASRYSGGGYQPQHF. The bases are TGTGCCAGTAGATACAGCGGGGGCGGATATCAGCCCCAGCATTTT.